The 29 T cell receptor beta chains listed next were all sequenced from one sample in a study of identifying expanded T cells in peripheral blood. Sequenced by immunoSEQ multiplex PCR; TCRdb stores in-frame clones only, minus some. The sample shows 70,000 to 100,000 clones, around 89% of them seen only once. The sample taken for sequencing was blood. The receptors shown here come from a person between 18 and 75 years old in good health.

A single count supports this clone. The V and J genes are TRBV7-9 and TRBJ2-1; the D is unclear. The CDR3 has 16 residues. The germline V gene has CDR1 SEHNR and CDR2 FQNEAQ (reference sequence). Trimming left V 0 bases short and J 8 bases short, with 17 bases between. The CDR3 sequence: CASSLADVLRIDEQFF. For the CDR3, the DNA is TGTGCCAGCAGCTTAGCGGATGTTCTGAGGATCGATGAGCAGTTCTTC.

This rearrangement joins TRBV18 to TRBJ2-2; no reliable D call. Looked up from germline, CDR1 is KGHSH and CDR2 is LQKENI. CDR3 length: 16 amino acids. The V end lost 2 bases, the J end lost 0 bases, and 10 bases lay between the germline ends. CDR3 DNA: TGTGCCAGCTCACCAAGGCAGAAGGCGAACACCGGGGAGCTGTTTTTT. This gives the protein CASSPRQKANTGELFF.

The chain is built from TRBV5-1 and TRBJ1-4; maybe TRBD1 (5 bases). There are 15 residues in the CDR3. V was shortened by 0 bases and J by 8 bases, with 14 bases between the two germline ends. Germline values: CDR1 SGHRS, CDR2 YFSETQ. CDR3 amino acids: CASSLDMGHQEKLFF. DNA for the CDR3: TGCGCCAGCAGCTTGGATATGGGGCACCAGGAAAAACTGTTTTTT. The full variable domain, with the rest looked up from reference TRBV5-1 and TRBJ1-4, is KAGVTQTPRYLIKTRGQQVTLSCSPISGHRSVSWYQQTPGQGLQFLFEYFSETQRNKGNFPGRFSGRQFSNSRSEMNVSTLELGDSALYLCASSLDMGHQEKLFFGSGTQLSVL.

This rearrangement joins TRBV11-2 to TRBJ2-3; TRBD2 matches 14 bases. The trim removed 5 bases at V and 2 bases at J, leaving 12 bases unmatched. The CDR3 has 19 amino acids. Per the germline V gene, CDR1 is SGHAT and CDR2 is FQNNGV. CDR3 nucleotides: TGTGCCAGCAGCCCGGGACTAGCGGGGGCGGCTGCCATCACAGATACGCAGTATTTT. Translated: CASSPGLAGAAAITDTQYF.

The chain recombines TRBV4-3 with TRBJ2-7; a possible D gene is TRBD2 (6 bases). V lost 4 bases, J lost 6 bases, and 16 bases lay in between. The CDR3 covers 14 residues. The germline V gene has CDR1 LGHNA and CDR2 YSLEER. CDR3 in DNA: TGCGCCAGCAGCCTTACCGGGACTCGGGCCGAGCAGTACTTC. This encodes CASSLTGTRAEQYF.

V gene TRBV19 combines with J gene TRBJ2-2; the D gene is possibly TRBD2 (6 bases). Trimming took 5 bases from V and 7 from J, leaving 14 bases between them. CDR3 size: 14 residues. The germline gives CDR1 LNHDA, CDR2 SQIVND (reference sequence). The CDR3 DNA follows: TGTGCCAGTAGTTACCCCAGGAGGGGCGGGGAGCTGTTTTTT. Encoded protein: CASSYPRRGGELFF.

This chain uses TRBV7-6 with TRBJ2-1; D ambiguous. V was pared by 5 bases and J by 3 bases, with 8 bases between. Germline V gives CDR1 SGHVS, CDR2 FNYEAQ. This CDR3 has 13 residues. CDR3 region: CASSPYIYNEQFF. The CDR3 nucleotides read TGTGCCAGCAGCCCCTATATCTACAATGAGCAGTTCTTC.

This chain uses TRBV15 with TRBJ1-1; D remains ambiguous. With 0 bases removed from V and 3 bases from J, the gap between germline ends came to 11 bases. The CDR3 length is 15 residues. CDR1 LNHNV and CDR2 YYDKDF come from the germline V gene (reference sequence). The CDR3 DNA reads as TGTGCCACCAGCAGAGATTCCGCGCGAGACACTGAAGCTTTCTTT. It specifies CATSRDSARDTEAFF.

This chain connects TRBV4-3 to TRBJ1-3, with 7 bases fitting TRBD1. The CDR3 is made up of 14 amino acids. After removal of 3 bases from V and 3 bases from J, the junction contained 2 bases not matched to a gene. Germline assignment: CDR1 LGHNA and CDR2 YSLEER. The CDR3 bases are TGCGCCAGCAGCCAGACAGGGTTTGGAAACACCATATATTTT. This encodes CASSQTGFGNTIYF.

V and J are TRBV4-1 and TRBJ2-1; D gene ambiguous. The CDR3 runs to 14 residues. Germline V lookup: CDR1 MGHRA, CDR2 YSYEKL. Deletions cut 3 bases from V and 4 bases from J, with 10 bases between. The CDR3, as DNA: TGCGCCAGCAGCCAGTCCGCTCTGTACAATGAGCAGTTCTTC. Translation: CASSQSALYNEQFF.

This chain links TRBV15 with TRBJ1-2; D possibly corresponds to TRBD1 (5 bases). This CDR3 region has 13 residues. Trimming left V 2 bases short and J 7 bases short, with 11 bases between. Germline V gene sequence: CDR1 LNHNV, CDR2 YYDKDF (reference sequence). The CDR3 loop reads CATSRTGTGGYTF. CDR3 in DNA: TGTGCCACCAGCAGAACCGGGACGGGTGGCTACACCTTC. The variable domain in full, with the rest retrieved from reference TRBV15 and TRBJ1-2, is DAMVIQNPRYQVTQFGKPVTLSCSQTLNHNVMYWYQQKSSQAPKLLFHYYDKDFNNEADTPDNFQSRRPNTSFCFLDIRSPGLGDTAMYLCATSRTGTGGYTFGSGTRLTVV.

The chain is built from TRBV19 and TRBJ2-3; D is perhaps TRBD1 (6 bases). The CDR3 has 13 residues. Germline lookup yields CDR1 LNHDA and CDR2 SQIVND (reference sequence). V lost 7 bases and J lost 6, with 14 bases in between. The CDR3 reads CASTQGFADTQYF. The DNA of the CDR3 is TGTGCCAGTACTCAGGGGTTCGCCGATACGCAGTATTTT.

The DNA of the CDR3 is TGTGCCAGCAGCTTAGGACCGAGAAGAGAGAATCAGCCCCAGCATTTT. Its translation is CASSLGPRRENQPQHF. The V and J genes are TRBV9 and TRBJ1-5; D unclear. V lost 4 bases and J lost 4, with 18 bases in between. Germline assignment: CDR1 SGDLS and CDR2 YYNGEE. The CDR3 runs to 16 residues. Using reference TRBV9 and TRBJ1-5 for the parts outside the CDR3, the full variable domain is DSGVTQTPKHLITATGQRVTLRCSPRSGDLSVYWYQQSLDQGLQFLIQYYNGEERAKGNILERFSAQQFPDLHSELNLSSLELGDSALYFCASSLGPRRENQPQHFGDGTRLSIL.

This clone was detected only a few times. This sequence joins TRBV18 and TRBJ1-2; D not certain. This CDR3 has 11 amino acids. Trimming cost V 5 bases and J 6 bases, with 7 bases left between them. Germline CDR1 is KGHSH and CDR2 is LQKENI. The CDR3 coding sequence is TGTGCCAGCTCAGCTAGGGATGGCTACACCTTC. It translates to CASSARDGYTF.

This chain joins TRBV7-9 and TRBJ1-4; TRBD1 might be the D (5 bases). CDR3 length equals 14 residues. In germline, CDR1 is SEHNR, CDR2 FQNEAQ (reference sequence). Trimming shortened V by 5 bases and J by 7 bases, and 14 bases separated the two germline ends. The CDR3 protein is CASSLTGGSEKLFF. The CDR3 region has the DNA TGTGCCAGCAGCCTCACGGGGGGTAGTGAAAAACTGTTTTTT.

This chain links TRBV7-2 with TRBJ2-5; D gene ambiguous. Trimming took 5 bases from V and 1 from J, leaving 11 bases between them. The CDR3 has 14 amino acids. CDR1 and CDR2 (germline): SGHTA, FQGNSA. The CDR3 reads CASSLHWGQETQYF. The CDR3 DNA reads TGTGCCAGCAGCCTTCACTGGGGCCAAGAGACCCAGTACTTC.

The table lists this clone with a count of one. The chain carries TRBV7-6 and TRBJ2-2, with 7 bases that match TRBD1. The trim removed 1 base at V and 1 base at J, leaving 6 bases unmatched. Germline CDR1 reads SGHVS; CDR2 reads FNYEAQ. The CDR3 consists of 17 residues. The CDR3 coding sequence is TGTGCCAGCAGCTTAGGGTGGGGGACAGTGAACACCGGGGAGCTGTTTTTT. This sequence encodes CASSLGWGTVNTGELFF. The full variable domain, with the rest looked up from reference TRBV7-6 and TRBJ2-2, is GAGVSQSPRYKVTKRGQDVALRCDPISGHVSLYWYRQALGQGPEFLTYFNYEAQQDKSGLPNDRFSAERPEGSISTLTIQRTEQRDSAMYRCASSLGWGTVNTGELFFGEGSRLTVL.

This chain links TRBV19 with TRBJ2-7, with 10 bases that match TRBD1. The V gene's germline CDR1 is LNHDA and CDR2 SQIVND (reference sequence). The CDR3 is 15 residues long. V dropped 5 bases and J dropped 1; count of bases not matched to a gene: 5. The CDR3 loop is CASSRAGQGSYEQYF. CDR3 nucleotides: TGTGCCAGTAGTCGAGCGGGACAGGGGTCCTACGAGCAGTACTTC.

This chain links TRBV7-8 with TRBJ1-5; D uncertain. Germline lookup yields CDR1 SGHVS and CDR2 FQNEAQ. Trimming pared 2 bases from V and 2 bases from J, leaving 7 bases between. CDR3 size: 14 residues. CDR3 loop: CASSLTTRNQPQHF. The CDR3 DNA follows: TGTGCCAGCAGCTTAACAACACGCAATCAGCCCCAGCATTTT.

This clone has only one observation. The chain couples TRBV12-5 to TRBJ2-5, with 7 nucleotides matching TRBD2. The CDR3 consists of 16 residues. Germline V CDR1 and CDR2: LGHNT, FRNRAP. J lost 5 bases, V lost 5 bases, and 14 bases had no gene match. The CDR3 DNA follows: TGTGCTAGTGGTCCCAGCTTTGGGGGGGTAAGGGAGACCCAGTACTTC. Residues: CASGPSFGGVRETQYF.

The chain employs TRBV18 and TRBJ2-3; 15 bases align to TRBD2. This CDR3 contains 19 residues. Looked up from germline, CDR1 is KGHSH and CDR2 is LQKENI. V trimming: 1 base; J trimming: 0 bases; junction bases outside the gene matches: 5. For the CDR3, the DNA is TGTGCCAGCTCACCACGGACTAGCGGGGGGGCCACTAGCACAGATACGCAGTATTTT. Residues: CASSPRTSGGATSTDTQYF.

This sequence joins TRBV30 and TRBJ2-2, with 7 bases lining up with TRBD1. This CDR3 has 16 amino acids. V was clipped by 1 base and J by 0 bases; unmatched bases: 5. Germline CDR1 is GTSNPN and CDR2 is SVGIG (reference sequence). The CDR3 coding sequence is TGTGCCTGGAGTGATTACAGGGGCCCGAACACCGGGGAGCTGTTTTTT. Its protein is CAWSDYRGPNTGELFF.

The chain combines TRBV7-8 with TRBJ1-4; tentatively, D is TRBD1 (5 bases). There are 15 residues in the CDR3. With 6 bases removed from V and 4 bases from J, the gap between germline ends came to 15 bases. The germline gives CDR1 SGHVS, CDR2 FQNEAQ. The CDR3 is CASSRSRDYNEKLFF. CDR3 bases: TGTGCCAGCAGTAGATCCCGGGACTATAATGAAAAACTGTTTTTT.

CDR3 amino acids: CASSPFGGQETQYF. As DNA, the CDR3 is TGTGCCAGCAGCCCTTTTGGGGGTCAAGAGACCCAGTACTTC. The chain couples TRBV7-2 to TRBJ2-5; the D call may be TRBD1 or TRBD2 (5 bases each). From germline, CDR1 is SGHTA and CDR2 FQGNSA. CDR3 length: 14 amino acids. V was clipped by 5 bases and J by 2 bases, with 12 bases between them.

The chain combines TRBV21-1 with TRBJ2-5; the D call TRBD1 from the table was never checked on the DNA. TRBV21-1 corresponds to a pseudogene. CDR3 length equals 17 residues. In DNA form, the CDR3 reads TGTGCCAGCAGCAAAGGACGTAACAGGGGGTTAGGAGAGACCCAGTACTTC. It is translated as CASSKGRNRGLGETQYF.

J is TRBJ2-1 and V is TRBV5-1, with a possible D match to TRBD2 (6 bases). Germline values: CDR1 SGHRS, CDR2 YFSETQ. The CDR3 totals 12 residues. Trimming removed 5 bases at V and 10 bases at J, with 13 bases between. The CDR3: CASSSGVLEQFF. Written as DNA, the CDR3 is TGCGCCAGCAGTTCGGGGGTCCTCGAGCAGTTCTTC. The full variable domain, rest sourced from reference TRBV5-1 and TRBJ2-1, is KAGVTQTPRYLIKTRGQQVTLSCSPISGHRSVSWYQQTPGQGLQFLFEYFSETQRNKGNFPGRFSGRQFSNSRSEMNVSTLELGDSALYLCASSSGVLEQFFGPGTRLTVL.

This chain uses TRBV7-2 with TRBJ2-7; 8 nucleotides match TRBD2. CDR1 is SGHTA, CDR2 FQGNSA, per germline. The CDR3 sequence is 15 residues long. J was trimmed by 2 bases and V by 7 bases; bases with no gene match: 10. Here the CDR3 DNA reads TGTGCCAGCACCCACCCCGGGACTAGAGCCTACGAGCAGTACTTC. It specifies CASTHPGTRAYEQYF.

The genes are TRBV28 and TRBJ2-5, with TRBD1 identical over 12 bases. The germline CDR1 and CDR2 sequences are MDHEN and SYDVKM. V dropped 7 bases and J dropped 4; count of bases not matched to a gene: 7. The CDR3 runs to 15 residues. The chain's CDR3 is CASTTGTGGLETQYF. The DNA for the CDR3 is TGTGCCAGCACCACCGGGACAGGGGGCTTAGAGACCCAGTACTTC.

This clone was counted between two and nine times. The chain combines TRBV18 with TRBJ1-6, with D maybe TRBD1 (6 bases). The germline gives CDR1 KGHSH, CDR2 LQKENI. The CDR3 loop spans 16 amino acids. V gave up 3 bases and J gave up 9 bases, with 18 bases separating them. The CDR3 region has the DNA TGTGCCAGCTCACCCGTGGGAGCTAGGGGGATTTCACCCCTCCACTTT. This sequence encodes CASSPVGARGISPLHF.